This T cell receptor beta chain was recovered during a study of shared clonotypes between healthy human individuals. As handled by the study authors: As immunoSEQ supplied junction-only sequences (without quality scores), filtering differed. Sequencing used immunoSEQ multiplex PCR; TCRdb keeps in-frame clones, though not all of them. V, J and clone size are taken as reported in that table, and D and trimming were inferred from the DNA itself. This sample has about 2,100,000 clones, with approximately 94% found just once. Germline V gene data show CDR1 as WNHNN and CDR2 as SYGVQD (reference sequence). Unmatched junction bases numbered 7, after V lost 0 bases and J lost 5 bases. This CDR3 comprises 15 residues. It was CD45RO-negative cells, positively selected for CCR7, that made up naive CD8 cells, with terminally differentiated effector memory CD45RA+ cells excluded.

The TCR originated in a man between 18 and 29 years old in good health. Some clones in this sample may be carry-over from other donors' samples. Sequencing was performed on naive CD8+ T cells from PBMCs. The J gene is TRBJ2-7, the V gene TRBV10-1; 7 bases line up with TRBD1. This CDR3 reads CASSESRGPVHEQYF. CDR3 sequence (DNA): TGCGCCAGCAGTGAGTCTAGGGGGCCCGTTCACGAGCAGTACTTC.